The 21 T cell receptor beta chains below were found in one sample sequenced in a study of regulatory T cells in long-lasting Graves disease (dated by TCRdb to about 2021). Library construction relied on multiplex PCR. The sequencer listed for this sample is Illumina HiSeq 4000. iRepertoire HTBI primers and Arm-PCR amplification of CDR3 regions were used to construct TCR beta libraries. The raw public reads went through TCRdb reprocessing: fastp at Q25, MiXCR clone calling, in-frame beta chains kept. CDR3 protein duplicates are merged, each entry listing the most common genes and DNA. The sample table lists about 350,000 distinct CDR3 sequences, approximately 15% of them with a count of one. The ten top clones hold approximately 30% of the sample. The sample's time point label, decoded: newly diagnosed GD, antithyroid drugs for less than 3 months. For both TCR sequencing and RNA sequencing, RNA was extracted from PBMCs in TRIzol.

A further study also used this sample, focusing on T cells in Graves' hyperthyroidism and ophthalmopathy.

This sample comprised peripheral blood mononuclear cells (PBMCs), obtained at new diagnosis, from a patient treated with antithyroid drugs. These TCRs come from a middle-aged man with Graves disease. Donor details come from another sample of the same person, matched by shared clones.

The chain links TRBV7-2 to TRBJ2-7; 13 positions agree with TRBD2. V lost 5 bases to trimming and J lost 2 bases; unmatched junction nucleotides: 6. The CDR3 consists of 16 residues. Germline V CDR1 and CDR2: SGHTA, FQGNSA. In DNA, the CDR3 is TGTGCCAGCAGCCCTAGACTAGCGGGGGGCACCTACGAGCAGTACTTC. This sequence encodes CASSPRLAGGTYEQYF. The full variable domain, completed using reference TRBV7-2 and TRBJ2-7, is GAGVSQSPSNKVTEKGKDVELRCDPISGHTALYWYRQSLGQGLEFLIYFQGNSAPDKSGLPSDRFSAERTGGSVSTLTIQRTQQEDSAVYLCASSPRLAGGTYEQYFGPGTRLTVT.

The chain uses TRBV2 and TRBJ2-2, with D unclear. The V gene lost 7 bases and the J gene lost 2 bases, with 11 bases spanning the gap. Germline lookup yields CDR1 SNHLY and CDR2 FYNNEI. The CDR3 length is 14 residues. This CDR3 is CASMAPINTGELFF. CDR3 coding DNA: TGTGCCAGCATGGCCCCTATCAACACCGGGGAGCTGTTTTTT.

The chain couples TRBV5-1 to TRBJ2-7; 10 bases match TRBD1. This CDR3 is built from 15 residues. J gave up 2 bases and V 5 bases, and 7 bases lay outside the gene matches. Looked up from germline, CDR1 is SGHRS and CDR2 is YFSETQ. CDR3 nucleotide sequence: TGCGCCAGCAGATCCCCCGGGACAGGGGCCTACGAGCAGTACTTC. Its translation: CASRSPGTGAYEQYF.

The chain recombines TRBV19 with TRBJ2-4, with D tentatively TRBD1 or TRBD2 (6 bases each). The CDR3 spans 14 residues. CDR1 is LNHDA and CDR2 is SQIVND in the germline V gene (reference sequence). V lost 5 bases and J lost 9, with 17 bases in between. CDR3 protein: CASSPSGWGAIQYF. The CDR3 DNA reads as TGTGCCAGTAGTCCGAGTGGTTGGGGGGCCATTCAGTACTTC.

This clonotype was observed many times. This chain connects TRBV20-1 to TRBJ1-5; D gene uncertain. The V gene lost 0 bases and the J gene lost 6 bases, with 6 bases spanning the gap. Per the germline V gene, CDR1 is DFQATT and CDR2 is SNEGSKA (reference sequence). The CDR3 loop spans 12 amino acids. CDR3 sequence reads: CSARDRGQPQHF. The CDR3 DNA follows: TGCAGTGCTAGAGATCGCGGTCAGCCCCAGCATTTT.

This clonotype came up many times. This rearrangement joins TRBV11-3 to TRBJ1-2; D perhaps matches TRBD1 (6 bases). The V end lost 6 bases, the J end lost 5 bases, and 19 bases lay between the germline ends. CDR3 length: 15 residues. Germline lookup yields CDR1 SGHNT and CDR2 YENEEA. This CDR3 reads CASSDTGIRGYGYTF. The CDR3 DNA reads as TGTGCCAGCAGTGATACAGGGATTCGAGGGTATGGCTACACCTTC.

Comment on this clonotype: At one boundary the junction diverges from the germline segment, which might be a read error. The V and J genes are TRBV7-8 and TRBJ2-7; no reliable D call. This CDR3 comprises 14 residues. Looked up from germline, CDR1 is SGHVS and CDR2 is FQNEAQ. The CDR3 DNA sequence: TGTGCCAGCAGCTTAGAAGGCAGATCCTACGAGCGGTACTTC. Its protein product is CASSLEGRSYERYF.

CDR3 bases: TGTGCCAGCAGCCAAGGTGCAGCCGGGGCTGGGAACACTGAAGCTTTCTTT. This sequence encodes CASSQGAAGAGNTEAFF. This chain links TRBV3-1 with TRBJ1-1, with D tentatively TRBD1 (5 bases). This CDR3 comprises 17 residues. Germline assignment: CDR1 LGHDT and CDR2 YNNKEL (reference sequence). Trimming removed 1 base at V and 1 base at J, with 16 bases between.

This clonotype has ten or more counts. V is TRBV2 and J is TRBJ2-7; 9 bases agree with TRBD1. V gave up 4 bases and J gave up 2 bases; unmatched junction bases: 6. The CDR3 is made up of 15 amino acids. Germline CDR1 reads SNHLY; CDR2 reads FYNNEI. For the CDR3, the DNA is TGTGCCAGCAGTGCGACAGGGGGGGGCCCCTACGAGCAGTACTTC. It codes for CASSATGGGPYEQYF.

At least ten counts were recorded for this clonotype. The chain recombines TRBV15 with TRBJ1-4; maybe TRBD1 (6 bases). The CDR3 spans 16 residues. Germline CDR1 LNHNV, CDR2 YYDKDF (reference sequence). V was trimmed by 1 base and J by 0 bases, leaving 9 bases between them. CDR3 bases: TGTGCCACCAGCAGAGGACAGGCCGCAACTAATGAAAAACTGTTTTTT. It is translated as CATSRGQAATNEKLFF.

At least ten counts were recorded for this clonotype. The chain joins TRBV7-2 to TRBJ1-1, with 8 bases lining up with TRBD1. J gave up 0 bases and V 6 bases, and 9 bases lay outside the gene matches. This CDR3 contains 16 residues. Germline V gives CDR1 SGHTA, CDR2 FQGNSA. The CDR3: CASRLNSGGMNTEAFF. Here the CDR3 DNA reads TGTGCCAGCAGGCTTAACTCAGGGGGCATGAACACTGAAGCTTTCTTT.

Ten or more counts support this clonotype. The J gene is TRBJ2-2, the V gene TRBV7-2; D remains ambiguous. V lost 7 bases and J 3 bases, leaving 15 bases between the germline ends. CDR3 length: 15 amino acids. Germline loops: CDR1 SGHTA, CDR2 FQGNSA. The CDR3 here is CASKDGGRDTGELFF. The CDR3 bases are TGTGCCAGCAAGGACGGCGGTCGAGACACCGGGGAGCTGTTTTTT.

This clonotype was recorded at least ten times. The chain is built from TRBV11-3 and TRBJ2-7; 12 bases line up with TRBD2. V lost 5 bases to trimming and J lost 2 bases; unmatched junction nucleotides: 10. The CDR3 is made up of 17 amino acids. Per germline, CDR1 SGHNT and CDR2 YENEEA. CDR3 in DNA: TGTGCCAGCAGCCCTCGGACTAGCGGGGACAAAACCTACGAGCAGTACTTC. It codes for CASSPRTSGDKTYEQYF. Together with reference TRBV11-3 and TRBJ2-7, the CDR3 gives the full variable domain: EAGVVQSPRYKIIEKKQPVAFWCNPISGHNTLYWYLQNLGQGPELLIRYENEEAVDDSQLPKDRFSAERLKGVDSTLKIQPAELGDSAVYLCASSPRTSGDKTYEQYFGPGTRLTVT.

This clonotype has a count of ten or more. The J gene is TRBJ1-5, the V gene TRBV27, with D possibly TRBD1 on 5 matching bases. Germline CDR1 reads MNHEY; CDR2 reads SMNVEV (reference sequence). V lost 6 bases to trimming and J lost 1 base, with 10 bases between them. This CDR3 is built from 14 residues. CDR3 residues: CASSTWGSNQPQHF. The CDR3 nucleotides read TGTGCCAGCAGCACGTGGGGGAGCAATCAGCCCCAGCATTTT.

The chain links TRBV5-8 to TRBJ1-6; no clear D gene. This CDR3 contains 15 residues. V lost 4 bases to trimming and J lost 7 bases, with 15 bases between them. Germline CDR1 reads SGHTS; CDR2 reads YDEGEE. The CDR3 DNA follows: TGTGCCAGCAGCCGAGGCCACGCTTTCAATTCACCCCTCCACTTT. This sequence encodes CASSRGHAFNSPLHF.

About this clonotype: The junction does not match germline at one end; this may be a read error. The chain uses TRBV6-2 or TRBV6-3 and TRBJ2-7; possibly TRBD2 for D (6 bases). Germline CDR1 reads MNHEY; CDR2 reads SVGEGT. This CDR3 comprises 15 residues. The CDR3 spells CASSAGWRSSYGQYF. Written as DNA, the CDR3 is TGTGCCAGCTCCGCGGGGTGGCGGAGCTCCTACGGGCAGTACTTC.

This clonotype was observed a handful of times. The rearrangement links TRBV7-3 to TRBJ2-2; 9 bases agree with TRBD1. There are 14 residues in the CDR3. The V gene's germline CDR1 is SGHTA and CDR2 FQGTGA. J was trimmed by 5 bases and V by 6 bases; bases with no gene match: 4. This CDR3 reads CASRLGQGTGELFF. The CDR3 nucleotides are TGTGCCAGCAGGCTGGGACAGGGAACCGGGGAGCTGTTTTTT.

Many counts were recorded for this clonotype. V and J are TRBV20-1 and TRBJ2-5; 7 positions agree with TRBD2. Trimming at V came to 1 base and at J to 4 bases, leaving 3 bases not matched to a gene. CDR1 and CDR2 (germline): DFQATT, SNEGSKA (reference sequence). The CDR3 totals 13 residues. CDR3 sequence: CSARAGGLETQYF. For the CDR3, the DNA is TGCAGTGCTAGAGCGGGGGGATTAGAGACCCAGTACTTC.

This clonotype occurred once. A far larger clone is just one base off, so this is likely a read error. CDR3 nucleotides: TGTGCCAGCAGCCAGCCGGGGCTCTGGGGAGAGACCCAGTACTTC. Translation: CASSQPGLWGETQYF. The chain joins TRBV3-1 to TRBJ2-1; D is perhaps TRBD1 or TRBD2 (5 bases each). With the DNA end fitting TRBJ2-5 better, the J assignment may be wrong. The CDR3 sequence is 15 residues long. Germline CDR1 reads LGHDT; CDR2 reads YNNKEL (reference sequence).

The rearrangement joins TRBV5-5 to TRBJ1-4, with D perhaps TRBD1 (5 bases). Germline CDR1 and CDR2: SGHKS and YYEKEE (reference sequence). The CDR3 is 14 residues long. V gave up 0 bases and J gave up 8 bases, with 11 bases separating them. CDR3 DNA: TGTGCCAGCAGCTTGGGGGGGGACGGAGAAAAACTGTTTTTT. Its protein product is CASSLGGDGEKLFF.

At least ten counts were recorded for this clonotype. The J gene is TRBJ2-3, the V gene TRBV3-1; TRBD1 might be the D (6 bases). This CDR3 contains 17 residues. From germline, CDR1 is LGHDT and CDR2 YNNKEL (reference sequence). V dropped 0 bases and J dropped 6 bases, with 19 bases sitting between them. The CDR3 DNA is TGTGCCAGCAGCCAAGAAACTTGGTCCCGAAGGGGGGATACGCAGTATTTT. Residues: CASSQETWSRRGDTQYF.